Listed below are T cell receptor beta chains from one sample, sequenced in a study of blood T cell repertoires in COVID-19. Method: immunoSEQ multiplex PCR; TCRdb's copy keeps in-frame clones and lacks some. The sample has 100,000 to 150,000 clones, about 85% seen once; the top ten hold more than 6.5%. Material for sequencing was peripheral blood. The receptors originated from an elderly man with active or convalescent COVID-19. CDR3s include the opening cysteine and the closing phenylalanine or tryptophan. A D gene is named only where the DNA matches it firmly. The listing skips clone size in some rows; elsewhere it reads once, few, many or a size class.

clone_size d_call j_call cdr3_length v_call cdr3_nt cdr3_aa
- - TRBJ1-1 12 TRBV6-2/TRBV6-3 TGTGCCAGCAGTTGGCAACAAAAAGAAGCTTTCTTT CASSWQQKEAFF
- - TRBJ2-7 18 TRBV24-1 TGTGCCACCAGTGATTCTCCAGGGAAAGGTCCTTTCGGAGGGGAGCAGTACTTC CATSDSPGKGPFGGEQYF
once - TRBJ1-2 13 TRBV5-1 TGCGCCAGCAGCTTGACAGTCAACTATGGCTACACCTTC CASSLTVNYGYTF
few - TRBJ1-1 17 TRBV21-1 TGTGCCAGCAGCAAAGCGGGCAGGATCGAATCGAACACTGAAGCTTTCTTT CASSKAGRIESNTEAFF
- - TRBJ2-7 14 TRBV27 TGTGCCAGCAGTTTAGGCGAAAGGGGCTACGAGCAGTACTTC CASSLGERGYEQYF
- TRBD2 TRBJ2-7 15 TRBV7-8 TGTGCCAGCAGCTTAGTCGGTACTAGCGGCTACGAGCAGTACTTC CASSLVGTSGYEQYF
once - TRBJ1-6 17 TRBV6-1 TGTGCCAGCAGTGAATCAGGGGCGGAGGCTTCCAATTCACCCCTCCACTTT CASSESGAEASNSPLHF
once TRBD2 TRBJ2-3 17 TRBV5-6 TGTGCCAGCAGCTGGGTGCTAGCGGGGCAATCAGAGGTTACGCAGTATTTT CASSWVLAGQSEVTQYF
- TRBD1 TRBJ1-6 16 TRBV19 TGTGCCAGTACGGGGACAGGGGGCTCATTTAATTCACCCCTCCACTTT CASTGTGGSFNSPLHF
- - TRBJ1-2 14 TRBV19 TGTGCCAGTAGTGAACAGGGCAGAAACTATGGCTACACCTTC CASSEQGRNYGYTF
- - TRBJ2-2 14 TRBV30 TGTGCCTGGACTCGCAGGGGATTCACCGGGGAGCTGTTTTTT CAWTRRGFTGELFF
- TRBD1 TRBJ1-2 15 TRBV28 TGTGCCAGCAGTTTCGCAGGGGGCGGCGGCTATGGCTACACCTTC CASSFAGGGGYGYTF
- - TRBJ1-6 16 TRBV7-9 TGTGCCAGCAGCTTAGCTTCCGGGACATCAAATTCACCCCTCCACTTT CASSLASGTSNSPLHF
- - TRBJ1-5 14 TRBV30 TGTGCCTGGAGTGTTTCGATCCTCGGTGAGCCCCAGCATTTT CAWSVSILGEPQHF
- - TRBJ1-1 15 TRBV14 TGTGCCAGCAGCCGATTCGGACAGCAGAACACTGAAGCTTTCTTT CASSRFGQQNTEAFF
- TRBD1 TRBJ2-1 15 TRBV4-3 TGCGCCAGCAGCCAAGATAGGACAGGGTACAATGAGCAGTTCTTC CASSQDRTGYNEQFF
once TRBD1 TRBJ1-2 13 TRBV11-2 TGTGCCAGCAGCTTAGGGGACAGGGATGGCTACACCTTC CASSLGDRDGYTF
- TRBD1 TRBJ2-3 18 TRBV4-1 TGCGCCAGCAGCCAAGTACTCTCGACAGGGACAAAGGCAGATACGCAGTATTTT CASSQVLSTGTKADTQYF
- TRBD2 TRBJ2-2 19 TRBV4-1 TGCGCCAGCAGCCAGGCGGGACTAGCGGGGGGGCGGCGCACCGGGGAGCTGTTTTTT CASSQAGLAGGRRTGELFF
- - TRBJ2-7 13 TRBV29-1 TGCAGCGTTGGGAGGGCCCGGTCCTACGAGCAGTACTTC CSVGRARSYEQYF
- - TRBJ2-3 12 TRBV5-1 TGCGCCAGCAGTCGGGTGGGAGATACGCAGTATTTT CASSRVGDTQYF
- TRBD2 TRBJ2-5 14 TRBV5-1 TGCGCCAGCGGCGTCGGGGGGGCAGGAGAGACCCAGTACTTC CASGVGGAGETQYF
once TRBD1 TRBJ2-7 14 TRBV7-2 TGTGCCAGCAGCCCGGGACAGGGACTCCGCGTACAGTACTTC CASSPGQGLRVQYF
- TRBD2 TRBJ2-1 15 TRBV7-9 TGTGCCAGCAGCGTCCTAGCGGGAGGGTACAATGAGCAGTTCTTC CASSVLAGGYNEQFF
- - TRBJ1-2 13 TRBV3-1/TRBV3-2 TGTGCCAGCAGCCAATTTTTACAGGGTGGCTACACCTTC CASSQFLQGGYTF
- - TRBJ2-7 14 TRBV11-3 TGTGCCAGCAGCTTAGACATAGAAAAGTACGAGCAGTACTTC CASSLDIEKYEQYF
few - TRBJ2-6 15 TRBV5-1 TGCGCCAGCAGCGTGGACAGCTCTGGGGCCAACGTCCTGACTTTC CASSVDSSGANVLTF
few - TRBJ1-5 14 TRBV5-4 TGTGCCAGCAGCTCGGCAGGGCGGGGTCAGCCCCAGCATTTT CASSSAGRGQPQHF
- - TRBJ1-1 15 TRBV9 TGTGCCAGCAGCGTAGGGGCAGGGTTGAACACTGAAGCTTTCTTT CASSVGAGLNTEAFF
- TRBD1 TRBJ1-1 13 TRBV5-1 TGCGCCAGCAGCGAAGTCAGGGGGCCGGGAGCTTTCTTT CASSEVRGPGAFF
- TRBD2 TRBJ2-1 13 TRBV6-4 TGTGCCAGCCGCCGGACTAGCGTTAGTGAGCAGTTCTTC CASRRTSVSEQFF
- - TRBJ2-7 13 TRBV2 TGTGCCATCGACACGGAGGGATCCTACGAGCAGTACTTC CAIDTEGSYEQYF
- - TRBJ1-5 18 TRBV7-6 TGTGCCAGCAGCCAGGGGCAGGGAGAGGGGTATAGCAATCAGCCCCAGCATTTT CASSQGQGEGYSNQPQHF
- TRBD1 TRBJ1-2 14 TRBV19 TGTGCCAGTAGCCGGGACAGGGGGAGTTATGGCTACACCTTC CASSRDRGSYGYTF
- TRBD1 TRBJ1-2 13 TRBV24-1 TGTGCCACCAGTGTAAAGGGGGCTGAAGGCTACACCTTC CATSVKGAEGYTF
- - TRBJ1-4 17 TRBV7-6 TGTGCCAGCAGCCTCAACAGGGTGAGGGGCACTAATGAAAAACTGTTTTTT CASSLNRVRGTNEKLFF
- - TRBJ2-5 16 TRBV6-2/TRBV6-3 TGTGCCAGCAGTTACGGTGGTCTAGCGAACCAAGAGACCCAGTACTTC CASSYGGLANQETQYF
- - TRBJ2-2 14 TRBV4-2 TGTGCCAGCAGCCAAGGGAGACGCACCGGGGAGCTGTTTTTT CASSQGRRTGELFF
once - TRBJ2-3 11 TRBV29-1 TGCAGCGTTGAAACAGGGGATACGCAGTATTTT CSVETGDTQYF
- - TRBJ2-2 14 TRBV7-3 TGTGCCAGCAGCCAGGGGCTAAACACCGGGGAGCTGTTTTTT CASSQGLNTGELFF
- - TRBJ1-1 13 TRBV6-6 TGTGCCAGCACCCTAAACAGGTTCACTGAAGCTTTCTTT CASTLNRFTEAFF
- - TRBJ1-1 13 TRBV28 TGTGCCAGCAGTCTACAGATGAACACTGAAGCTTTCTTT CASSLQMNTEAFF
- TRBD2 TRBJ2-1 18 TRBV15 TGTGCCACCAGCTCCCGACTAGCGGGAGGTAGCTCCTACAATGAGCAGTTCTTC CATSSRLAGGSSYNEQFF
- - TRBJ2-5 12 TRBV18 TGTGCCAGCTCACCGGAGCTGGAGACCCAGTACTTC CASSPELETQYF
- TRBD2 TRBJ2-7 14 TRBV9 TGTGCCAGCAGTAGCGGGGGGACGATTTACGAGCAGTACTTC CASSSGGTIYEQYF
- - TRBJ2-2 15 TRBV7-3 TGTGCCAGCAGCTTACAGGGGCCCCTCACCGGGGAGCTGTTTTTT CASSLQGPLTGELFF
- - TRBJ1-3 17 TRBV3-1/TRBV3-2 TGTGCCAGCAGCCAAGATTTGGGGGGGCGAGGAGGAAACACCATATATTTT CASSQDLGGRGGNTIYF
few TRBD1 TRBJ1-6 15 TRBV30 TGTGCCTGGACTCGCCAGGGGGCGGACCGGGGGGCCCTCCACTTT CAWTRQGADRGALHF
- - TRBJ2-6 18 TRBV4-3 TGCGCCAGCAGCCAAGATCCACCAGGGGACGCTGGGGCCAACGTCCTGACTTTC CASSQDPPGDAGANVLTF
once - TRBJ2-2 13 TRBV2 TGTGCCAGCAGTGCCGAGGGAACCGGGGAGCTGTTTTTT CASSAEGTGELFF
- TRBD1 TRBJ1-6 13 TRBV2 TGTGCCAGCAGCCGGGACAGAAATTCACCCCTCCACTTT CASSRDRNSPLHF
- TRBD2 TRBJ2-1 13 TRBV19 TGTGCCTCCGGGACTAGCGGGAGCAATGAGCAGTTCTTC CASGTSGSNEQFF
- - TRBJ2-1 15 TRBV6-5 TGTGCCAGCAGTTACTCGAGAGCGGGTTACAATGAGCAGTTCTTC CASSYSRAGYNEQFF
- TRBD1 TRBJ1-4 15 TRBV30 TGTGCCTGGAGTCCCGAAGGGGGCTGGTCTGAAAAACTGTTTTTT CAWSPEGGWSEKLFF
once - TRBJ1-5 14 TRBV6-5 TGTGCCAGCACCCCAGGGGCCGGCAATCAGCCCCAGCATTTT CASTPGAGNQPQHF
- - TRBJ2-3 14 TRBV19 TGTGCCAGCACCCGGACTATAGGCACAGATACGCAGTATTTT CASTRTIGTDTQYF
- - TRBJ2-5 15 TRBV7-9 TGTGCCAGCAGCGGACGTACAGGGAGAGGCGAGACCCAGTACTTC CASSGRTGRGETQYF
few TRBD2 TRBJ2-1 15 TRBV4-1 TGCGCCAGCAGCCGAGCGGGACCCTCCTACAATGAGCAGTTCTTC CASSRAGPSYNEQFF
- - TRBJ1-1 13 TRBV11-3 TGTGCCAGCAGGTTAACAGGGAACACTGAAGCTTTCTTT CASRLTGNTEAFF
once - TRBJ1-2 12 TRBV12-3/TRBV12-4 TGTGCCAGCAGTTTTAACATTCATGGCTACACCTTC CASSFNIHGYTF